These 23 T cell receptor beta chains share one sample of origin, sequenced in a study of cytotoxic CD8 clonotypes in ibrutinib-treated CLL. Clones were sequenced by immunoSEQ multiplex PCR, and TCRdb holds only the in-frame ones, with some missing. Of approximately 24,000 clones detected, nearly 70% appear once; the ten largest clones hold just over 50%. Sequences were derived from PBMCs, sampled at disease progression, from a patient treated with ibrutinib. These receptor sequences come from a human donor with chronic lymphocytic leukemia.

This chain connects TRBV29-1 to TRBJ1-4; TRBD1 aligns across 9 bases. V lost 5 bases to trimming and J lost 5 bases; unmatched junction nucleotides: 9. CDR3 size: 15 residues. Germline CDR1 is SQVTM and CDR2 is ANQGSEA. The CDR3 bases are TGCAGCGTTTACCTTGGGACAGGGAGCAATGAAAAACTGTTTTTT. Its translation: CSVYLGTGSNEKLFF.

In its sample, this clone was seen once. The J gene is TRBJ2-7, the V gene TRBV4-1; D gene ambiguous. There are 13 residues in the CDR3. CDR1 and CDR2 from the germline V gene are MGHRA and YSYEKL. V lost 3 bases and J lost 1, with 7 bases in between. CDR3 in DNA: TGCGCCAGCAGCCAGGAACCGTCCTACGAGCAGTACTTC. This translates into CASSQEPSYEQYF.

The V call is TRBV5-5, the J call TRBJ2-7; TRBD1 agrees at 8 bases. This CDR3 is built from 14 residues. The germline V gene encodes CDR1 SGHKS and CDR2 YYEKEE (reference sequence). Germline trimming cut 4 bases from V and 3 bases from J; bases unmatched to any gene: 6. CDR3: CASSTGQGDYEQYF. The CDR3, as DNA: TGTGCCAGCAGCACTGGACAGGGCGACTACGAGCAGTACTTC. Together with reference TRBV5-5 and TRBJ2-7, the CDR3 gives the full variable domain: DAGVTQSPTHLIKTRGQQVTLRCSPISGHKSVSWYQQVLGQGPQFIFQYYEKEERGRGNFPDRFSARQFPNYSSELNVNALLLGDSALYLCASSTGQGDYEQYFGPGTRLTVT.

As DNA, the CDR3 is TGTGCCAGCAGCACCCGTGACTACGAGCAGTACTTC. Encoded protein: CASSTRDYEQYF. V is TRBV7-9 and J is TRBJ2-7, with D hard to call. With 5 bases removed from V and 3 bases from J, the gap between germline ends came to 8 bases. CDR1 is SEHNR, CDR2 FQNEAQ, per germline (reference sequence). CDR3 length: 12 amino acids. The variable domain in full, completed from reference TRBV7-9 and TRBJ2-7, reads DTGVSQNPRHKITKRGQNVTFRCDPISEHNRLYWYRQTLGQGPEFLTYFQNEAQLEKSRLLSDRFSAERPKGSFSTLEIQRTEQGDSAMYLCASSTRDYEQYFGPGTRLTVT.

This clone was found once. At the DNA level, this CDR3 is encoded by other sequences in the same sample as well. The genes are TRBV9 and TRBJ1-3; TRBD1 might be the D (5 bases). The V gene lost 0 bases and the J gene lost 2 bases, with 9 bases spanning the gap. The CDR3 length is 15 residues. In germline, CDR1 is SGDLS, CDR2 YYNGEE. This CDR3 reads CASSVDPGAGNTIYF. The CDR3 bases are TGTGCCAGCAGCGTAGATCCGGGGGCTGGAAACACCATATATTTT.

This sequence joins TRBV5-1 and TRBJ1-2; D might be TRBD1 (6 bases). The CDR3 is 14 amino acids. CDR1 is SGHRS, CDR2 YFSETQ, per germline. Trimming removed 2 bases at V and 6 bases at J, with 14 bases between. As DNA, the CDR3 is TGCGCCAGCAGCTTTGGACAGCAAGGCGATGGCTACACCTTC. Translating gives CASSFGQQGDGYTF.

This clone turned up a few times. The genes are TRBV6-6 and TRBJ1-6; D uncertain. V was pared by 6 bases and J by 8 bases, with 8 bases between. Germline V gene sequence: CDR1 MNHNY, CDR2 SVGAGI (reference sequence). This CDR3 comprises 12 residues. The CDR3 sequence: CASSSNDSPLHF. In nucleotides, the CDR3 is TGTGCCAGCAGCAGCAATGATTCACCCCTCCACTTT.

This chain uses TRBV5-1 with TRBJ1-1; D remains unclear. Germline CDR1 and CDR2: SGHRS and YFSETQ. This CDR3 is 16 amino acids long. Trimming left V 0 bases short and J 0 bases short, with 12 bases between. CDR3 sequence reads: CASSLVLPLMNTEAFF. The CDR3 nucleotides read TGCGCCAGCAGCTTGGTACTCCCCTTAATGAACACTGAAGCTTTCTTT.

V is TRBV11-2 and J is TRBJ1-2; D is unresolved. CDR1 SGHAT and CDR2 FQNNGV come from the germline V gene. CDR3 length equals 13 residues. V lost 1 base, J lost 8 bases, and 11 bases lay in between. CDR3 in amino acids: CASSLAVTGGYTF. The CDR3 bases are TGTGCCAGCAGCTTAGCAGTGACGGGGGGCTACACCTTC.

Relative to its sample, this clone is medium-sized. The chain joins TRBV19 to TRBJ1-1, with D possibly TRBD1 on 6 matching bases. This CDR3 comprises 16 residues. Germline-derived CDR1 and CDR2 are LNHDA and SQIVND (reference sequence). V was trimmed by 4 bases and J by 1 base, leaving 16 bases between them. CDR3 amino acids: CASSRDSRGPNTEAFF. DNA of the CDR3: TGTGCCAGTAGTAGGGACTCCAGGGGTCCGAACACTGAAGCTTTCTTT.

The chain combines TRBV25-1 with TRBJ1-1, with D unresolved. The CDR3 loop spans 14 amino acids. Germline V gene sequence: CDR1 MGHDK, CDR2 SYGVNS. Trimming took 5 bases from V and 2 from J, leaving 12 bases between them. CDR3 residues: CASSRGAINTEAFF. Here the CDR3 DNA reads TGTGCCAGCAGTCGGGGAGCCATCAACACTGAAGCTTTCTTT. The full variable domain, completed using reference TRBV25-1 and TRBJ1-1, is EADIYQTPRYLVIGTGKKITLECSQTMGHDKMYWYQQDPGMELHLIHYSYGVNSTEKGDLSSESTVSRIRTEHFPLTLESARPSHTSQYLCASSRGAINTEAFFGQGTRLTVV.

This clone was found once. The chain joins TRBV5-6 to TRBJ1-2; 9 bases match TRBD1. This CDR3 is 15 amino acids long. The V gene end was trimmed by 2 bases and the J gene end by 2 bases; junction bases not matched to a gene: 4. Germline-derived CDR1 and CDR2 are SGHDT and YYEEEE. The CDR3 protein is CASSLQGAGNYGYTF. The CDR3 DNA reads TGTGCCAGCAGCTTACAGGGGGCAGGGAACTATGGCTACACCTTC.

This clone has a handful of counts. The V call is TRBV2, the J call TRBJ2-3; 9 bases align to TRBD1. Losses at the gene ends were 6 bases for V and 4 bases for J; bases not matched to a gene: 5. The CDR3 has 14 residues. Germline V gives CDR1 SNHLY, CDR2 FYNNEI. This chain's CDR3 is CASRTTGGSDTQYF. The CDR3 nucleotides are TGTGCCAGCAGAACGACAGGGGGTTCAGATACGCAGTATTTT.

The CDR3 loop reads CASSLWGTNNGYTF. The DNA of the CDR3 is TGTGCCAGCAGCTTATGGGGGACCAACAATGGCTACACCTTC. The chain employs TRBV7-8 and TRBJ1-2; D may be TRBD1 (5 bases). V lost 2 bases to trimming and J lost 6 bases, with 13 bases between them. Germline CDR1 and CDR2: SGHVS and FQNEAQ. CDR3 size: 14 residues.

The gene calls are TRBV30 and TRBJ2-1, with TRBD2 identical over 7 bases. The germline CDR1 and CDR2 sequences are GTSNPN and SVGIG (reference sequence). This CDR3 is 15 amino acids long. V lost 0 bases, J lost 6 bases, and 8 bases stayed unmatched. The chain's CDR3 is CAWSVKRGVGNEQFF. CDR3 DNA sequence: TGTGCCTGGAGTGTCAAACGGGGGGTGGGCAATGAGCAGTTCTTC.

The chain employs TRBV4-3 and TRBJ2-2; D possibly corresponds to TRBD1 (5 bases). The V end was cut by 4 bases, the J end by 0 bases, with 9 bases between. CDR1 LGHNA and CDR2 YSLEER come from the germline V gene. This CDR3 has 15 amino acids. CDR3: CASSLDRANTGELFF. The CDR3 DNA is TGCGCCAGCAGCCTTGACAGAGCGAACACCGGGGAGCTGTTTTTT.

This chain uses TRBV6-5 with TRBJ1-4; the D is unclear. CDR1 and CDR2 (germline): MNHEY, SVGAGI. The V end lost 6 bases, the J end lost 5 bases, and 4 bases lay between the germline ends. CDR3 length equals 11 residues. The DNA of the CDR3 is TGTGCCAGCAGGTCCAATGAAAAACTGTTTTTT. Protein: CASRSNEKLFF.

The chain carries TRBV10-3 and TRBJ1-1, with TRBD1 as a possible D gene (5 bases). The germline gives CDR1 ENHRY, CDR2 SYGVKD. The CDR3 runs to 14 residues. Trimming removed 10 bases at V and 0 bases at J, with 15 bases between. In DNA, the CDR3 is TGTGCCACCCGCGTGGGGACTTTGAACACTGAAGCTTTCTTT. This gives the protein CATRVGTLNTEAFF.

This clone was detected once. V gene TRBV11-2 combines with J gene TRBJ2-7; TRBD1 might be the D (5 bases). The V end lost 3 bases, the J end lost 0 bases, and 9 bases lay between the germline ends. CDR1 and CDR2 (germline): SGHAT, FQNNGV. This CDR3 region has 14 residues. The CDR3 DNA sequence: TGTGCCAGCAGCTTCGACAGCACCTCCTACGAGCAGTACTTC. As protein: CASSFDSTSYEQYF.

CDR3 region: CASSPRDRRNTEAFF. DNA for the CDR3: TGTGCCAGCTCACCAAGGGACAGGAGGAACACTGAAGCTTTCTTT. The chain carries TRBV18 and TRBJ1-1, with TRBD1 identical over 8 bases. Germline values: CDR1 KGHSH, CDR2 LQKENI. Trimming removed 2 bases from V and 1 base from J; junction bases left unmatched: 3. The CDR3 covers 15 residues.

The chain joins TRBV25-1 to TRBJ1-1, with TRBD1 identical over 8 bases. J lost 3 bases, V lost 4 bases, and 4 bases had no gene match. The CDR3 runs 14 residues. Germline loops: CDR1 MGHDK, CDR2 SYGVNS. CDR3 coding DNA: TGTGCCAGCAGTGCCCGGACAGGGCACACTGAAGCTTTCTTT. Amino acid sequence: CASSARTGHTEAFF. The entire variable domain, with the rest obtained from reference TRBV25-1 and TRBJ1-1, is as follows: EADIYQTPRYLVIGTGKKITLECSQTMGHDKMYWYQQDPGMELHLIHYSYGVNSTEKGDLSSESTVSRIRTEHFPLTLESARPSHTSQYLCASSARTGHTEAFFGQGTRLTVV.

CDR3 residues: CASTDGGEGWGTEAFF. CDR3 nucleotide sequence: TGTGCCAGCACCGATGGTGGAGAGGGATGGGGCACTGAAGCTTTCTTT. V and J are TRBV25-1 and TRBJ1-1; D uncertain. The CDR3 totals 16 residues. Trimming removed 7 bases at V and 4 bases at J, with 22 bases between. Per the germline V gene, CDR1 is MGHDK and CDR2 is SYGVNS.

The rearrangement uses TRBV4-2 and TRBJ2-1, with 8 nucleotides matching TRBD2. After removal of 2 bases from V and 9 bases from J, the junction contained 6 bases not matched to a gene. The CDR3 is 14 residues long. Germline V lookup: CDR1 LGHNA, CDR2 YNFKEQ. The CDR3 is CASSQIAGRLEQFF. DNA of the CDR3: TGTGCCAGCAGCCAAATAGCGGGAAGGCTTGAGCAGTTCTTC.